Listed below are T cell receptor beta chains from one sample, sequenced in a study of cytotoxic CD8 clonotypes in ibrutinib-treated CLL. Clones were sequenced by immunoSEQ multiplex PCR, and TCRdb holds only the in-frame ones, with some missing. Here the sample spans roughly 250,000 clones, under 75% being singletons. Sequenced here: PBMCs, sampled after 24 months of ibrutinib treatment. Every receptor here comes from a human donor with chronic lymphocytic leukemia. The CDR3 runs from the conserved cysteine through the conserved F or W. A D gene is named only where the DNA matches it firmly. Not every row has a clone size; where given, it reads once, few, many or a size class.

clone_size	d_call	v_call	j_call	cdr3_nt	cdr3_aa
few	TRBD1	TRBV20-1	TRBJ1-1	TGCAGTGCAAAGGACAGGGTGGAAGCTTTCTTT	CSAKDRVEAFF
-	-	TRBV11-3	TRBJ2-3	TGTGCCAGCAGCTTAGATCGGAGCAGGAGTACGCAGTATTTT	CASSLDRSRSTQYF
-	TRBD1	TRBV18	TRBJ1-2	TGTGCCAGCTCCGCGGGGGAGACAGGGCCTACTAACTATGGCTACACCTTC	CASSAGETGPTNYGYTF
-	-	TRBV5-6	TRBJ2-7	TGTGCCAGCAGCTTGGGGGTTTACGAGCAGTACTTC	CASSLGVYEQYF
-	-	TRBV28	TRBJ2-7	TGTGCCAGCAGCCTACCGTTCCGGGGATACTCCTACGAGCAGTACTTC	CASSLPFRGYSYEQYF
-	-	TRBV12-5	TRBJ2-2	TGTGCTAGTGGTTTGGGCCAGTCTAGCCTCAACACCGGGGAGCTGTTTTTT	CASGLGQSSLNTGELFF
-	-	TRBV27	TRBJ1-2	TGTGCCAGCATCCTACATGAGGGGTATGGCTACACCTTC	CASILHEGYGYTF
-	TRBD1	TRBV4-3	TRBJ2-7	TGCGCCAGCAGCCAGGACGACAGGGTTCACTACGAGCAGTACTTC	CASSQDDRVHYEQYF
few	-	TRBV1	TRBJ1-4	TGCACCAGCAGCCATCGTCGGAAACTGTTTTTT	CTSSHRRKLFF
-	-	TRBV29-1	TRBJ2-5	TGCAGCGCCTATAAGGGCCCCACGGGAGAGACCCAGTACTTC	CSAYKGPTGETQYF
few	-	TRBV5-1	TRBJ2-7	TGCGCCAGCAGCTTGGCCGGCGGGGTCCAACACGAGCAGTACTTC	CASSLAGGVQHEQYF
-	-	TRBV6-5	TRBJ1-1	TGTGCCAGCAGTTACCTCGGGGGAGACACTGAAGCTTTCTTT	CASSYLGGDTEAFF
few	TRBD2	TRBV9	TRBJ2-3	TGTGCCAGCAGCTTCGGACTAGCGGGATACCCCACAGATACGCAGTATTTT	CASSFGLAGYPTDTQYF
once	TRBD1	TRBV9	TRBJ2-7	TGTGCCAGCAGCGTAGGAGGACAGGGTGGCTACGAGCAGTACTTC	CASSVGGQGGYEQYF
-	-	TRBV30	TRBJ1-5	TGTGCCTGTAACCGGGAAGACGGGCAGCCCCAGCATTTT	CACNREDGQPQHF
-	TRBD1	TRBV5-1	TRBJ1-5	TGCGCCAGCAGTGACAGGGCCGGTCAGCCCCAGCATTTT	CASSDRAGQPQHF
few	-	TRBV9	TRBJ2-7	TGTGCCAGCAGCGTAGGGCTTCCGGGACACATTGCCTACGAGCAGTACTTC	CASSVGLPGHIAYEQYF
-	-	TRBV28	TRBJ2-7	TGTGCCAGCAGTTTCTTCAGGGGCGAGGAGCAGTACTTC	CASSFFRGEEQYF
-	TRBD2	TRBV18	TRBJ2-7	TGTGCCAGCTCACCAGTACTAGCGGGATACGAGCAGTACTTC	CASSPVLAGYEQYF
-	TRBD1	TRBV27	TRBJ2-5	TGTGCCAGCAGTATCGCCGGGACAGGGGAGACCCAGTACTTC	CASSIAGTGETQYF
once	TRBD1	TRBV29-1	TRBJ1-1	TGCAGCGCCCAGACAGGGGGGTATGAAGCTTTCTTT	CSAQTGGYEAFF
few	-	TRBV5-1	TRBJ1-4	TGCGCCAGCAGCTTGGGGGCCGGGTTCCGTGAAAAACTGTTTTTT	CASSLGAGFREKLFF
-	TRBD1	TRBV15	TRBJ2-7	TGTGCCACCAGCAGAGGGATGATTTGGGACAGGGGGCCTAGCGAGCAGTACTTC	CATSRGMIWDRGPSEQYF
-	-	TRBV11-3	TRBJ2-2	TGTGCCAGCAGCTTTAGGGGGATTAACACCGGGGAGCTGTTTTTT	CASSFRGINTGELFF
once	-	TRBV30	TRBJ2-4	TGTGCCTGGAGACTTCAGGGGACCAGGGGCGCTTTAAACATTCAGTACTTC	CAWRLQGTRGALNIQYF
-	-	TRBV27	TRBJ2-5	TGTGCCAGCAGGGGCTCGACAGAGACCCAGTACTTC	CASRGSTETQYF
-	-	TRBV7-9	TRBJ1-3	TGTGCCAGCAGCTTACCAAACACCATATATTTT	CASSLPNTIYF
-	-	TRBV7-3	TRBJ1-1	TGTGCCAGCAGCTTAATGGCGCCTCTTGCGAACACTGAAGCTTTCTTT	CASSLMAPLANTEAFF